A single T cell receptor beta chain is shown here with its context. CDR3 length equals 11 residues. CDR1 SQVTM and CDR2 ANQGSEA come from the germline V gene. The record originates from a study of blood T cell repertoires in COVID-19. This table comes from immunoSEQ multiplex PCR, and its TCRdb copy is limited to in-frame clones, with some not included. The sample contains approximately 200,000 clones, 70% to 90% of which appear only once. This TCR derives from a woman between 50 and 59 years old with acute or convalescent COVID-19. Sequenced material: peripheral blood. The rearrangement uses TRBV29-1 and TRBJ1-1, with D possibly being TRBD1 (6 bases). CDR3 in DNA: TGCAGTCATGGACAGAGCACTGAAGCTTTCTTT. Translated: CSHGQSTEAFF.